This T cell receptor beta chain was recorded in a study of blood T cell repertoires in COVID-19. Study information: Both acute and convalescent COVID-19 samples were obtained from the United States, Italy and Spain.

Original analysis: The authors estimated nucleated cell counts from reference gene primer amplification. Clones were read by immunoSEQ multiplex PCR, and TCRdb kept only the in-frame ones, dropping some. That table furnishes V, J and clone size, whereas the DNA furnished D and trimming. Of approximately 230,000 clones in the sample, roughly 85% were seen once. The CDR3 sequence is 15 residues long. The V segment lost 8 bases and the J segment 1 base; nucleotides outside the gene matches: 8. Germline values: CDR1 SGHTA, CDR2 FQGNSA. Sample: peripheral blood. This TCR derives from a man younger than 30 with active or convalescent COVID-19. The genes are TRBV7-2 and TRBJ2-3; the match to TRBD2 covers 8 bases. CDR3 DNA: TGTGCCAGCCTACGGGGGGGCTATGGCACAGATACGCAGTATTTT. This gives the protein CASLRGGYGTDTQYF. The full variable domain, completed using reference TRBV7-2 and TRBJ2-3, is GAGVSQSPSNKVTEKGKDVELRCDPISGHTALYWYRQSLGQGLEFLIYFQGNSAPDKSGLPSDRFSAERTGGSVSTLTIQRTQQEDSAVYLCASLRGGYGTDTQYFGPGTRLTVL.